The sample holds a few counts of the clone carrying this TCR beta chain. Each CDR3 protein gets one entry after TCRdb re-called the RT-PCR reads with MiXCR. The table includes approximately 210,000 distinct CDR3 sequences, 41% detected once. The sample originates from a study of patients and donors after allogeneic stem cell transplantation. In germline, CDR1 is GTSNPN, CDR2 SVGIG (reference sequence). The CDR3 loop spans 16 amino acids. V lost 0 bases and J lost 0, with 12 bases in between. V gene TRBV30 combines with J gene TRBJ1-3; no definite D call. The sequence was collected from a human donor who was either an allogeneic HSCT recipient or a stem cell or donor lymphocyte infusion donor (not recorded which). It is not recorded whose cells these are; they may come from a transplant donor. The sample comprised blood, either unsorted or a sorted T cell fraction (not recorded which). CDR3 sequence: CAWSVRPNLSGNTIYF. In DNA, the CDR3 is TGTGCCTGGAGTGTAAGGCCCAACCTCTCTGGAAACACCATATATTTT.